This T cell receptor (beta chain) was recovered during a study of OX40 agonist ivuxolimab in advanced cancers. Using immunoSEQ multiplex PCR, the repertoire was profiled, and TCRdb retains in-frame clones only, with some absent. The sample holds under 85,000 clones, 85% seen once. The CDR3 has 16 residues. Germline-derived CDR1 and CDR2 are WSHSY and SAAADI. The TCR comes from an adult with an advanced solid tumor such as melanoma, head and neck, liver or kidney cancer. The chain uses TRBV10-2 and TRBJ2-5, with 9 bases matching TRBD2. Gene TRBJ2-7 matches the end of the DNA better, so the J call may be wrong. The sample here was CD4+ or CD8+ T cells sorted from blood, taken in a trial of the OX40 agonist ivuxolimab. The DNA for the CDR3 is TGCGCCAGCAGTGACCTGGGACTAGCTAGCTCCTACGAGCAGTACTTC. Translation gives CASSDLGLASSYEQYF.